The entry below describes one T cell receptor (beta chain). The data derive from a study of technical replicates of blood from a few donors. CDR1 and CDR2 (germline): SGHNT, YYREEE (reference sequence). V lost 1 base to trimming and J lost 4 bases, with 14 bases between them. This CDR3 contains 15 residues. The table came from immunoSEQ multiplex PCR; TCRdb's copy has only in-frame clones and leaves some out. The table lists 75,000 to 100,000 clones, less than 95% of them singletons. V gene TRBV5-4 combines with J gene TRBJ1-2; possibly TRBD1 for D (5 bases). This clonotype originated in a human donor in good health. Material for sequencing was T cells isolated from PBMCs. CDR3 sequence: CASSLSSGAVYGYTF. CDR3 coding DNA: TGTGCCAGCAGCTTGTCTAGCGGGGCAGTCTATGGCTACACCTTC.